The 10 T cell receptor beta chains given below trace back to one sample, sequenced in a study of control samples from healthy donors and cancer patients. Method: immunoSEQ multiplex PCR; TCRdb's copy keeps in-frame clones and lacks some. There are 70,000 to 85,000 clones in the sample; approximately 82% occur only once, and approximately 10% lies in the top ten. Sequences were obtained from PBMCs. Receptor source: a man aged 55 to 70 with head and neck cancer.

The chain links TRBV2 to TRBJ1-4; the D is unclear. Looked up from germline, CDR1 is SNHLY and CDR2 is FYNNEI. This CDR3 is 14 amino acids long. Trimming took 6 bases from V and 0 from J, leaving 8 bases between them. This chain's CDR3 is CASRWYATNEKLFF. CDR3 nucleotide sequence: TGTGCCAGCAGATGGTATGCAACTAATGAAAAACTGTTTTTT.

The gene calls are TRBV11-2 and TRBJ1-5; 9 bases fit TRBD1. CDR3 length equals 13 residues. Germline CDR1 reads SGHAT; CDR2 reads FQNNGV. V lost 5 bases and J lost 7; bases outside the gene matches: 3. The CDR3 DNA sequence: TGTGCCAGCAGCAGACAGGGGGACCAGCCCCAGCATTTT. This translates into CASSRQGDQPQHF.

The V call is TRBV29-1, the J call TRBJ2-5, with D hard to call. V was shortened by 3 bases and J by 0 bases, with 14 bases between the two germline ends. The CDR3 runs to 15 residues. From germline, CDR1 is SQVTM and CDR2 ANQGSEA. The CDR3 loop is CSVDSWEKYQETQYF. Here the CDR3 DNA reads TGCAGCGTTGATAGCTGGGAAAAGTACCAAGAGACCCAGTACTTC.

This chain links TRBV19 with TRBJ2-2; D gene unclear. This CDR3 region has 14 residues. Germline V gives CDR1 LNHDA, CDR2 SQIVND (reference sequence). The V end was cut by 1 base, the J end by 6 bases, with 9 bases between. The CDR3 DNA is TGTGCCAGTAGTATAGGTGCATCCGCCGGGGAGCTGTTTTTT. Translation: CASSIGASAGELFF. Based on the CDR3 plus reference TRBV19 and TRBJ2-2, the full variable domain is DGGITQSPKYLFRKEGQNVTLSCEQNLNHDAMYWYRQDPGQGLRLIYYSQIVNDFQKGDIAEGYSVSREKKESFPLTVTSAQKNPTAFYLCASSIGASAGELFFGEGSRLTVL.

This clone was detected only a few times. V usage is TRBV14 and J usage is TRBJ2-5; D tentatively reads TRBD1 or TRBD2 (6 bases each). CDR1 is SGHDN and CDR2 is FVKESK in the germline V gene. The CDR3 extends over 17 amino acids. The V and J ends lost 4 bases and 5 bases respectively, with 23 bases between them. CDR3 sequence reads: CASSPGRTGAFGETQYF. In nucleotides, the CDR3 is TGTGCCAGCAGCCCGGGCCGAACGGGGGCTTTTGGGGAGACCCAGTACTTC.

The chain uses TRBV10-3 and TRBJ1-5; maybe TRBD1 (5 bases). Trimming took 8 bases from V and 4 from J, leaving 15 bases between them. In germline, CDR1 is ENHRY, CDR2 SYGVKD. This CDR3 contains 14 residues. For the CDR3, the DNA is TGTGCCATCGGCCTCCAAGGGGCTAATCAGCCCCAGCATTTT. This gives the protein CAIGLQGANQPQHF.

The chain is built from TRBV6-5 and TRBJ2-1; D is unresolved. Trimming took 6 bases from V and 0 from J, leaving 9 bases between them. The CDR3 is 14 residues long. Per the germline V gene, CDR1 is MNHEY and CDR2 is SVGAGI. CDR3 sequence (DNA): TGTGCCAGCAGGCGAATAGACTCCTACAATGAGCAGTTCTTC. Translating gives CASRRIDSYNEQFF.

The rearrangement joins TRBV27 to TRBJ1-6, with D hard to call. This CDR3 is built from 16 residues. Germline CDR1 is MNHEY and CDR2 is SMNVEV (reference sequence). V lost 3 bases to trimming and J lost 4 bases, with 13 bases between them. This chain's CDR3 is CASSFGFSAYNSPLHF. DNA for the CDR3: TGTGCCAGCAGTTTTGGATTCAGTGCGTATAATTCACCCCTCCACTTT.

J is TRBJ2-5 and V is TRBV11-3, with unresolved D. Trimming took 0 bases from V and 7 from J, leaving 6 bases between them. The CDR3 has 12 residues. From germline, CDR1 is SGHNT and CDR2 YENEEA. Written as DNA, the CDR3 is TGTGCCAGCAGCTTAGATTTAGGGACCCAGTACTTC. This codes for CASSLDLGTQYF.

The V gene is TRBV28, the J gene TRBJ1-2, with D unclear. The ends were cut back, 2 bases at V and 5 bases at J, with 6 bases in the middle. The CDR3 has 12 amino acids. The germline V gene has CDR1 MDHEN and CDR2 SYDVKM. This chain's CDR3 is CASSLSRYGYTF. CDR3 coding DNA: TGTGCCAGCAGTTTAAGTAGATATGGCTACACCTTC.